The T cell receptor (beta chain) described here comes from a study of T cell changes during pregnancy in multiple sclerosis. Some clones are missing from TCRdb's copy, which holds only in-frame ones; the method was immunoSEQ multiplex PCR. Here the sample spans tens of thousands of clones, around 94% being singletons. The material sequenced was peripheral blood, taken in the third trimester of pregnancy. The receptor comes from a female donor in good health, enrolled as a control in a pregnancy study.

The CDR3 bases are TGTGCCACCCGGACTAGCGGGGGGGCAGGGAATGAGCAGTTCTTC. This translates into CATRTSGGAGNEQFF. The rearrangement links TRBV19 to TRBJ2-1, with TRBD2 matching 15 bases. V trimming: 10 bases; J trimming: 7 bases; junction bases outside the gene matches: 8. The germline V gene has CDR1 LNHDA and CDR2 SQIVND (reference sequence). This CDR3 has 15 residues.